This T cell receptor beta chain is drawn from a study of blood T cell repertoires in COVID-19. Study background: PBMCs, B-cell-depleted T cells, or T cells provided the cDNA or gDNA that made up the material.

The germline V gene encodes CDR1 SGHRS and CDR2 YFSETQ. The CDR3 spans 13 residues. V was pared by 2 bases and J by 1 base, with 6 bases between. Authors' methods: Reference gene primer amplification gave nucleated cell count estimates. The data were produced by immunoSEQ multiplex PCR, yet TCRdb's version contains in-frame clones alone and is incomplete. V and J calls and clone size follow that table, whereas D and trimming were derived from the DNA. The table shows approximately 210,000 clones, with approximately 91% occurring only once. A word on this clone: The same CDR3 can be traced to other DNA sequences in this sample.

Sequenced: peripheral blood. The TCR was taken from a woman between 35 and 50 years old with acute or convalescent COVID-19. The J gene is TRBJ1-1, the V gene TRBV5-1, with D uncertain. The CDR3 loop reads CASSLRQNTEAFF. Written as DNA, the CDR3 is TGCGCCAGCAGCTTACGACAGAACACTGAAGCTTTCTTT.